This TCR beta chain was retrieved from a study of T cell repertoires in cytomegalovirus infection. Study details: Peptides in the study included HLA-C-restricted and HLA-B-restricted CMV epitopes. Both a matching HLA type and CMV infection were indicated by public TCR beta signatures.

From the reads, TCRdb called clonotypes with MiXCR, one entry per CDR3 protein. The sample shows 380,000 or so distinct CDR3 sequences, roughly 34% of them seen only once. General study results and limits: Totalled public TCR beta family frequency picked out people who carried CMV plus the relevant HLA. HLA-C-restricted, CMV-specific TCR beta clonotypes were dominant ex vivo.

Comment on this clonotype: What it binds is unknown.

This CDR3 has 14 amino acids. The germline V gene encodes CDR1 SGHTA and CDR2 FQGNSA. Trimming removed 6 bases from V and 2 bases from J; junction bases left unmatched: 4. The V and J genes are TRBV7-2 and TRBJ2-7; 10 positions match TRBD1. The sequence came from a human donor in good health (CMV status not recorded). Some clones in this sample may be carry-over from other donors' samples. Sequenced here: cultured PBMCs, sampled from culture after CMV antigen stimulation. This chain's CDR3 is CASRETGGTYEQYF. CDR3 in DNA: TGTGCCAGCAGGGAGACAGGGGGCACCTACGAGCAGTACTTC.